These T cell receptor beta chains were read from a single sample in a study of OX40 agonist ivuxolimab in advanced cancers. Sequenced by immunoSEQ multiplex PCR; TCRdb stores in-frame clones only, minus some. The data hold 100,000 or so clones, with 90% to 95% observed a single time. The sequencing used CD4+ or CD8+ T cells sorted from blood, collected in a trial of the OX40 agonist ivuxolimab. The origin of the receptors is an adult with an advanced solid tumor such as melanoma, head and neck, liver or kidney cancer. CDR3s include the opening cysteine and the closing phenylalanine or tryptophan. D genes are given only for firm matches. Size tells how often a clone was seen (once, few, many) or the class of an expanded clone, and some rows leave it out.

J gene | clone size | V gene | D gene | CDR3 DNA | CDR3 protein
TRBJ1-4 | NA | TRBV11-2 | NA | TGTGCCAGCGGATGGATGGCAGCAACTAATGAAAAACTGTTTTTT | CASGWMAATNEKLFF
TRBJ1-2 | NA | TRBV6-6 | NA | TGTGCCAGCAGAAGGACGGCGGGCGGCTACACCTTC | CASRRTAGGYTF
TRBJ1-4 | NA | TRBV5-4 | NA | TGTGCCAGCAGCTTGGAGGGAGGGGCTATGAGCGAAAAACTGTTTTTT | CASSLEGGAMSEKLFF
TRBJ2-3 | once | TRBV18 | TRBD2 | TGTGCCAGCTCACCCCCGGGACTATCTTTTGGTGATACGCAGTATTTT | CASSPPGLSFGDTQYF
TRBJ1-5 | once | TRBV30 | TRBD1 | TGTGCCTGGGGACAGGGGGCGTCCCAGCCCCAGCATTTT | CAWGQGASQPQHF
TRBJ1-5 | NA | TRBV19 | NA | TGTGCCAGTAGCCTCCCGCCCGATCATAGCAATCAGCCCCAGCATTTT | CASSLPPDHSNQPQHF
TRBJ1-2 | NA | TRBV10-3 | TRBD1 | TGTGCCATCAGTGGATGGGACAGGGCGGGTCAAAACTATGGCTACACCTTC | CAISGWDRAGQNYGYTF
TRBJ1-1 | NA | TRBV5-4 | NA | TGTGCCAGCAGCTCGGGACTCCCGGTCACTGAAGCTTTCTTT | CASSSGLPVTEAFF
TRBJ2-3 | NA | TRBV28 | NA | TGTGCCAGCAGAACAGATACGCAGTATTTT | CASRTDTQYF
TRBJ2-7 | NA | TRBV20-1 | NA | TGCAGTGCTGGCAGTGGGGACGAGCAGTACTTC | CSAGSGDEQYF
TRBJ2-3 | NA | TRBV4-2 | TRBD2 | TGTGCCAGCAGCCAAGAAGCGGGAGGGCCAGATACGCAGTATTTT | CASSQEAGGPDTQYF
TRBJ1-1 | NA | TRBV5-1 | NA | TGCGCCAGCAGCTCCCTGACTCCCCGAGGCACTGAAGCTTTCTTT | CASSSLTPRGTEAFF
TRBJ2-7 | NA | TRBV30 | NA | TGTGCCTGGAGACGAGCGGGTGGGACCGCCTACGAGCAGTACTTC | CAWRRAGGTAYEQYF
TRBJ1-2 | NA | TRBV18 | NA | TGTGCCAGCTCACTAGACACGGGTGGCTACACCTTC | CASSLDTGGYTF
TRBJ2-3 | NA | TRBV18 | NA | TGTGCCAGCTCACCACCGTGGAGGGCAGGCACAGATACGCAGTATTTT | CASSPPWRAGTDTQYF
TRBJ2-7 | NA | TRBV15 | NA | TGTGCCACCAGCAGTCGGATGTTCGGACAGAGCTCCTACGAGCAGTACTTC | CATSSRMFGQSSYEQYF
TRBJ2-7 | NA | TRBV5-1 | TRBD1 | TGCGCCAGCAGCTTGGGGACAGGGGAATGGTCTCCCTACGAGCAGTACTTC | CASSLGTGEWSPYEQYF
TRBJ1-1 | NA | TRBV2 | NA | TGTGCCAGCAGCGCGACAGCAAACACTGAAGCTTTCTTT | CASSATANTEAFF
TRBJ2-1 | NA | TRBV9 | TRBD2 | TGTGCCAGCAGCGTATTTGGTCTGGGAGGGAATGAGCAGTTCTTC | CASSVFGLGGNEQFF
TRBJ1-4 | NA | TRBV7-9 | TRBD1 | TGTGCCAGCAGCCTCAGGGGGGCGGTGGAAAAACTGTTTTTT | CASSLRGAVEKLFF
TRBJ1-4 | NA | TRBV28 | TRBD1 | TGTGCCAGCAGTTTTTCTGGGACAGGGGATGAAAAACTGTTTTTT | CASSFSGTGDEKLFF